What follows are 4 T cell receptor beta chains derived from one specimen sequenced in a study of cytomegalovirus exposure and HLA in healthy donors. The PCR employed 60 Vbeta primers together with 13 Jbeta primers. Produced via immunoSEQ multiplex PCR; TCRdb's table is partial and in-frame only. The sample lists about 65,000 clones; about 78% were seen once. Specimen: PBMCs. Receptors originate from a girl aged 5-17 years in good health and CMV-seropositive.

This chain connects TRBV5-1 to TRBJ2-3; 9 bases map to TRBD2. Germline assignment: CDR1 SGHRS and CDR2 YFSETQ. Losses at the gene ends were 10 bases for V and 4 bases for J; bases not matched to a gene: 7. The CDR3 is made up of 13 amino acids. CDR3 sequence: CASRAGGPDTQYF. CDR3 DNA sequence: TGCGCCTCTCGGGCGGGGGGGCCAGATACGCAGTATTTT.

On this clone: The identical CDR3 is also encoded by other nucleotide sequences in the sample. V and J are TRBV30 and TRBJ1-5; the D is unclear. V was pared by 0 bases and J by 2 bases, with 5 bases between. The CDR3 runs 13 residues. CDR1 and CDR2 from the germline V gene are GTSNPN and SVGIG (reference sequence). CDR3 DNA sequence: TGTGCCTGGAGTGTCCGGGGCAATCAGCCCCAGCATTTT. It specifies CAWSVRGNQPQHF.

This chain joins TRBV29-1 and TRBJ2-7; the D is unclear. This CDR3 has 15 amino acids. CDR1 and CDR2 (germline): SQVTM, ANQGSEA. Trimming cost V 0 bases and J 4 bases, with 16 bases left between them. The CDR3 spells CSVEDRPQRIYEQYF. The DNA of the CDR3 is TGCAGCGTTGAAGATCGGCCCCAGCGCATATACGAGCAGTACTTC.

The chain has TRBV6-1 and TRBJ2-7; tentatively, D is TRBD1 (5 bases). The CDR3 is 15 amino acids. From germline, CDR1 is MNHNS and CDR2 SASEGT. Trimming removed 3 bases at V and 0 bases at J, with 12 bases between. The CDR3 here is CASSDVQGSSYEQYF. For the CDR3, the DNA is TGTGCCAGCAGTGATGTTCAGGGAAGCTCCTACGAGCAGTACTTC.